These T cell receptor beta chains were read from a single sample in a study of early T cells in non-severe SARS-CoV-2 infection. Using its own MiXCR run on the 5' RACE reads, TCRdb lists one record per CDR3 protein. Of about 84,000 distinct CDR3 sequences listed, over 10% were seen once; the top ten hold around 2.4%. Sequencing was carried out using whole blood. The receptors here all came from an adult who was a healthcare worker with PCR-confirmed SARS-CoV-2 infection or an uninfected control (not recorded which). CDR3s include the opening cysteine and the closing phenylalanine or tryptophan. A D gene is named only where the DNA matches it firmly. Where a row states a size, it is once, few, many or the class of an expanded clone; other rows omit it.

cdr3_length | d_call | j_call | v_call | clone_size | cdr3_nt | cdr3_aa
15 | TRBD1 | TRBJ2-7 | TRBV6-5 | . | TGTGCCAGCAGTCCCCCAGGGGGCTCTTACTACGAGCAGTACTTC | CASSPPGGSYYEQYF
14 | TRBD1 | TRBJ1-5 | TRBV7-8 | . | TGTGCCAGCAGCCAGGGGACAGGCAATCAGCCCCAGCATTTT | CASSQGTGNQPQHF
14 | . | TRBJ1-3 | TRBV30 | many | TGTGCCTGGAGCGGGGGAGGCTCTGGAAACACCATATATTTT | CAWSGGGSGNTIYF
14 | . | TRBJ2-1 | TRBV10-3 | few | TGTGCCATCAGTGTTTCGCAGGGGAGAGATGAGCAGTTCTTC | CAISVSQGRDEQFF
13 | . | TRBJ1-3 | TRBV20-1 | many | TGCAGTGCTGCTCGACAATCAGGAAACACCATATATTTT | CSAARQSGNTIYF
15 | TRBD2 | TRBJ2-3 | TRBV29-1 | few | TGCAGCGATCGACGGACTAGTCTTAGCACAGATACGCAGTATTTT | CSDRRTSLSTDTQYF
14 | . | TRBJ1-2 | TRBV11-3 | . | TGTGCCAGCAGCTTATCGCCCGTCGGGGGAGGCTACACCTTC | CASSLSPVGGGYTF
13 | . | TRBJ1-4 | TRBV11-2 | many | TGTGCCAGCGGAGTTGGTACTAATGAAAAACTGTTTTTT | CASGVGTNEKLFF
18 | . | TRBJ2-3 | TRBV6-5 | . | TGTGCCAGCAGGATCCTCACCGCGGGGGCTAGCACAGGGGATACGCAGTATTTT | CASRILTAGASTGDTQYF
17 | TRBD2 | TRBJ2-1 | TRBV2 | . | TGTGCCAGCACCCCCCGGGGGGGCTGGGGCTCCTACAATGAGCAGTTCTTC | CASTPRGGWGSYNEQFF
16 | . | TRBJ2-4 | TRBV5-5 | . | TGTGCCAGCAGCCCCACGGCAGGGGTAGCCAAAAACATTCAGTACTTC | CASSPTAGVAKNIQYF
12 | . | TRBJ2-5 | TRBV12-3/TRBV12-4 | many | TGTGCCAGCAGTTTTCCTGGGGAGACCCAGTACTTC | CASSFPGETQYF
13 | . | TRBJ1-4 | TRBV29-1 | . | TGCAGCGTGGCGGGTTGGTTGGGTGAAAAACTGTTTTTT | CSVAGWLGEKLFF
15 | . | TRBJ2-2 | TRBV7-2 | many | TGTGCCAGCAGCGGCAGGGGGGCGAACACCGGGGAGCTGTTTTTT | CASSGRGANTGELFF
12 | . | TRBJ2-1 | TRBV12-3/TRBV12-4 | . | TGTGCCAGCAGTTTAACGGGCAATGAGCAGTTCTTC | CASSLTGNEQFF
13 | . | TRBJ2-1 | TRBV25-1 | many | TGTGCCAGCAGTGGCACTGATTACAATGAGCAGTTCTTC | CASSGTDYNEQFF
18 | TRBD2 | TRBJ2-7 | TRBV14 | few | TGTGCCAGCAGCCGAATAAGTGGGACCCCGGGAGGTGGGTACGAGCAGTACTTC | CASSRISGTPGGGYEQYF
13 | . | TRBJ2-7 | TRBV30 | few | TGTGCCTGGAAGTCGCAGGGAAAATACGAGCAGTACTTC | CAWKSQGKYEQYF
13 | . | TRBJ1-2 | TRBV29-1 | few | TGCAGCGTTGGGGAAGGCTCGGGACCTGGCTACACCTTC | CSVGEGSGPGYTF
16 | TRBD1 | TRBJ1-3 | TRBV3-1 | few | TGTGCCAGCAGCCGGATAACAGGGGGCGCAGGAAACACCATATATTTT | CASSRITGGAGNTIYF
14 | . | TRBJ1-6 | TRBV4-2 | many | TGTGCCAGCAGACTCGGACAGCAGGATTCACCCCTCCACTTT | CASRLGQQDSPLHF
14 | . | TRBJ2-5 | TRBV29-1 | few | TGCTCCTCCCGGGACACCTATCCGGGGGAGACCCAGTACTTC | CSSRDTYPGETQYF
15 | . | TRBJ1-2 | TRBV7-6 | few | TGTGCCAGCAGCCCCGGGGACCTCTACAGCTATGGCTACACCTTC | CASSPGDLYSYGYTF